These 26 T cell receptor beta chains were sequenced from one sample in a study of T cell repertoires in cytomegalovirus infection. TCRdb itself ran the reads through MiXCR, one entry per CDR3 protein. The top ten hold about 15% of the sample, which has 200,000 to 300,000 distinct CDR3 sequences, around 8.7% seen once. Sequenced sample: PBMCs. These receptors were collected from a human donor in good health (CMV status not recorded). Some clones in this sample may be carry-over from other donors' samples.

This chain links TRBV5-8 with TRBJ2-3; 7 bases fit TRBD2. Per germline, CDR1 SGHTS and CDR2 YDEGEE. The ends lost 7 bases at V and 4 bases at J; junction bases unmatched: 12. This CDR3 has 15 residues. Here the CDR3 reads CASSMGGTRADTQYF. CDR3 nucleotide sequence: TGTGCCAGCTCGATGGGGGGGACTCGGGCAGATACGCAGTATTTT.

This clonotype appeared a few times. The V gene is TRBV12-3 or TRBV12-4, the J gene TRBJ1-6; no firm D call. V lost 6 bases to trimming and J lost 2 bases, with 11 bases between them. The CDR3 extends over 15 amino acids. In nucleotides, the CDR3 is TGTGCCAGCAGCCAACTTGGGCCCTATAATTCACCCCTCCACTTT. It is translated as CASSQLGPYNSPLHF.

Many counts were recorded for this clonotype. The J gene is TRBJ2-2, the V gene TRBV7-2; D gene unclear. Germline assignment: CDR1 SGHTA and CDR2 FQGNSA. There are 12 residues in the CDR3. Trimming shortened V by 5 bases and J by 5 bases, and 6 bases separated the two germline ends. Here the CDR3 DNA reads TGTGCCAGCAGCGGGCAGACCGGGGAGCTGTTTTTT. Encoded protein: CASSGQTGELFF.

The table lists this clonotype with many counts. The gene calls are TRBV11-2 and TRBJ2-5, with no clear D. The length of the CDR3 is 13 residues. V was clipped by 6 bases and J by 3 bases, with 11 bases between them. Per the germline V gene, CDR1 is SGHAT and CDR2 is FQNNGV. The DNA of the CDR3 is TGTGCCAGCAGTGAGGAGTTCAAAGAGACCCAGTACTTC. It yields the protein CASSEEFKETQYF.

This clonotype was counted ten times or more. The chain has TRBV10-3 and TRBJ1-1; D might be TRBD1 (6 bases). Germline CDR1 and CDR2: ENHRY and SYGVKD. The V end was cut by 4 bases, the J end by 0 bases, with 12 bases between. The CDR3 runs to 15 residues. The CDR3 nucleotides read TGTGCCATCAGTGTAGCCGGGGGCATGAACACTGAAGCTTTCTTT. It specifies CAISVAGGMNTEAFF.

This clonotype has a count of ten or more. The chain is built from TRBV20-1 and TRBJ1-2, with D unresolved. Trimming left V 3 bases short and J 4 bases short, with 12 bases between. The length of the CDR3 is 13 residues. Germline values: CDR1 DFQATT, CDR2 SNEGSKA (reference sequence). The CDR3 reads CSASPLGSYGYTF. CDR3 bases: TGCAGTGCTAGCCCCCTTGGGAGCTATGGCTACACCTTC.

This clonotype was seen at least ten times. The rearrangement links TRBV7-2 to TRBJ1-2; 7 nucleotides agree with TRBD1. The germline CDR1 and CDR2 sequences are SGHTA and FQGNSA. The CDR3 loop spans 13 amino acids. V lost 4 bases, J lost 8 bases, and 7 bases stayed unmatched. The chain's CDR3 is CASSYRQGGGYTF. The CDR3 nucleotides read TGTGCCAGCAGCTACCGACAGGGAGGCGGCTACACCTTC.

This clonotype was found many times. The V gene is TRBV7-9, the J gene TRBJ2-1; TRBD2 agrees at 13 bases. The germline V gene has CDR1 SEHNR and CDR2 FQNEAQ (reference sequence). The CDR3 consists of 16 residues. The V segment lost 5 bases and the J segment 2 bases; nucleotides outside the gene matches: 3. CDR3 sequence (DNA): TGTGCCAGCAGCAGGACTAGCGGGAGAACCTACAATGAGCAGTTCTTC. Its protein product is CASSRTSGRTYNEQFF.

This clonotype has a count of ten or more. The chain employs TRBV6-2 or TRBV6-3 and TRBJ2-7, with 12 bases fitting TRBD1. Germline V gives CDR1 MNHEY, CDR2 SVGEGT. Unmatched junction bases numbered 8, after V lost 6 bases and J lost 5 bases. The CDR3 length is 15 residues. The CDR3 region is CASRPPGTGGHEQYF. CDR3 DNA sequence: TGTGCCAGCAGGCCCCCAGGGACAGGGGGCCACGAGCAGTACTTC.

This chain uses TRBV9 with TRBJ2-6, with D perhaps matching TRBD2 (6 bases). CDR1 SGDLS and CDR2 YYNGEE come from the germline V gene. Trimming shortened V by 4 bases and J by 2 bases, and 16 bases separated the two germline ends. This CDR3 contains 17 residues. CDR3 loop: CASSPNARGAGANVLTF. The CDR3 DNA sequence: TGTGCCAGCAGCCCGAATGCACGCGGGGCTGGGGCCAACGTCCTGACTTTC.

This clonotype came up many times. J is TRBJ1-1 and V is TRBV29-1, with D maybe TRBD1 (6 bases). The CDR3 extends over 13 amino acids. Germline CDR1 SQVTM, CDR2 ANQGSEA. Trimming cost V 4 bases and J 1 base, with 10 bases left between them. The chain's CDR3 is CSVARGGNTEAFF. In DNA, the CDR3 is TGCAGCGTTGCTCGAGGGGGGAACACTGAAGCTTTCTTT.

This sequence joins TRBV14 and TRBJ1-1; 7 bases are a match to TRBD1. The germline CDR1 and CDR2 sequences are SGHDN and FVKESK. J was trimmed by 5 bases and V by 1 base; bases with no gene match: 10. CDR3 length: 16 amino acids. CDR3 DNA: TGTGCCAGCAGCCAAGTGGCCGGGACAGTAAGGACTGAAGCTTTCTTT. It yields the protein CASSQVAGTVRTEAFF.

CDR3 in amino acids: CASRRAMSYNSPLHF. The CDR3 nucleotides read TGTGCCAGCAGGCGGGCTATGTCCTATAATTCACCCCTCCACTTT. The chain combines TRBV12-3 or TRBV12-4 with TRBJ1-6; D is ambiguous. Trimming cost V 6 bases and J 1 base, with 10 bases left between them. The CDR3 totals 15 residues.

In its sample, this clonotype was seen many times. This sequence joins TRBV7-2 and TRBJ2-3; a possible D gene is TRBD2 (6 bases). V lost 2 bases, J lost 2 bases, and 17 bases lay in between. Germline CDR1 reads SGHTA; CDR2 reads FQGNSA. The CDR3 spans 17 residues. The CDR3 sequence is CASSLISGGEFTDTQYF. CDR3 sequence (DNA): TGTGCCAGCAGCTTAATATCCGGCGGGGAGTTCACAGATACGCAGTATTTT.

The sample holds many counts of this clonotype. The V call is TRBV7-9, the J call TRBJ2-2; tentative D call: TRBD1 (5 bases). CDR3 length: 15 amino acids. CDR1 and CDR2 (germline): SEHNR, FQNEAQ (reference sequence). Between the trimmed V and J ends, which lost 5 bases and 2 bases, there was a span of 12 bases. CDR3 coding DNA: TGTGCCAGCAGCCCTGGGGCAGTCAACACCGGGGAGCTGTTTTTT. Its translation: CASSPGAVNTGELFF.

In its sample, this clonotype was seen many times. The chain has TRBV12-3 or TRBV12-4 and TRBJ1-1, with unresolved D. V lost 5 bases and J lost 2, with 6 bases in between. The CDR3 consists of 12 residues. This chain's CDR3 is CASSMDNTEAFF. The CDR3 region has the DNA TGTGCCAGCAGTATGGACAACACTGAAGCTTTCTTT.

This clonotype showed up many times. The V gene is TRBV6-2 or TRBV6-3, the J gene TRBJ1-1; 7 bases map to TRBD1. In germline, CDR1 is MNHEY, CDR2 SVGEGT. J gave up 3 bases and V 6 bases, and 25 bases lay outside the gene matches. CDR3 length equals 20 residues. The CDR3 reads CASSQTWWDSSSRGDTEAFF. The DNA for the CDR3 is TGTGCCAGCAGCCAAACTTGGTGGGACAGTTCGAGCCGAGGTGACACTGAAGCTTTCTTT.

This clonotype has a count of ten or more. The CDR3 DNA reads TGTGCCAGCAGCTTCGACAGGGTCAACGAGCAGTACTTC. Its protein is CASSFDRVNEQYF. The rearrangement links TRBV7-2 to TRBJ2-7, with 7 bases matching TRBD1. V lost 3 bases, J lost 5 bases, and 4 bases stayed unmatched. Germline CDR1 and CDR2: SGHTA and FQGNSA. CDR3 size: 13 residues.

This clonotype was seen many times. This sequence joins TRBV7-2 and TRBJ2-3, with D perhaps matching TRBD1 (5 bases). The CDR3 length is 14 residues. V was cut by 1 base and J by 4 bases, with 9 bases left in between. CDR1 is SGHTA, CDR2 FQGNSA, per germline. The CDR3 region is CASSLVRVPDTQYF. Here the CDR3 DNA reads TGTGCCAGCAGCTTAGTCAGGGTACCAGATACGCAGTATTTT.

The chain uses TRBV29-1 and TRBJ1-2; 8 bases match TRBD1. Germline values: CDR1 SQVTM, CDR2 ANQGSEA. CDR3 length: 11 residues. The V and J ends lost 6 bases and 10 bases, in that order; junction bases with no gene match: 7. The CDR3 bases are TGCAGCGTCACATTGACAGGGGACTACACCTTC. It encodes CSVTLTGDYTF.

This clonotype occurred many times. The chain employs TRBV7-6 and TRBJ1-3; D gene ambiguous. CDR1 and CDR2 (germline): SGHVS, FNYEAQ. The V and J ends lost 0 bases and 0 bases respectively, with 9 bases between them. The CDR3 spans 16 residues. CDR3 region: CASSLAVPDSGNTIYF. CDR3 in DNA: TGTGCCAGCAGCTTAGCGGTGCCAGACTCTGGAAACACCATATATTTT.

This clonotype was seen at least ten times. V usage is TRBV20-1 and J usage is TRBJ2-1; TRBD2 matches 7 bases. The junction had 6 bases not matched to a gene; V was cut back by 1 base and J by 3 bases. CDR1 DFQATT and CDR2 SNEGSKA come from the germline V gene (reference sequence). This CDR3 is 15 amino acids long. DNA of the CDR3: TGCAGTGCTAGAGTCGGCGGGGGTTTCTACAATGAGCAGTTCTTC. It codes for CSARVGGGFYNEQFF.

This clonotype was counted at least ten times. The chain links TRBV6-1 to TRBJ1-1, with D unclear. V was pared by 2 bases and J by 10 bases, with 5 bases between. CDR3 size: 10 residues. The germline CDR1 and CDR2 sequences are MNHNS and SASEGT. Here the CDR3 reads CASSEISAFF. For the CDR3, the DNA is TGTGCCAGCAGTGAAATCTCAGCTTTCTTT.

The chain couples TRBV12-5 to TRBJ1-1; D uncertain. The CDR3 spans 13 residues. Trimming left V 3 bases short and J 1 base short, with 6 bases between. The V gene's germline CDR1 is LGHNT and CDR2 FRNRAP. The CDR3 region is CASGFAGNTEAFF. The CDR3 DNA follows: TGTGCTAGTGGTTTTGCAGGGAACACTGAAGCTTTCTTT.

The CDR3 sequence is CSARKGNLSYNSPLHF. The DNA of the CDR3 is TGCAGTGCTAGAAAGGGAAACCTCTCCTATAATTCACCCCTCCACTTT. The chain links TRBV20-1 to TRBJ1-6; D is undetermined. The CDR3 runs to 16 residues. Looked up from germline, CDR1 is DFQATT and CDR2 is SNEGSKA (reference sequence). Trimming pared 2 bases from V and 0 bases from J, leaving 11 bases between.

This clonotype occurred a few times. The V and J genes are TRBV6-2 or TRBV6-3 and TRBJ1-1; TRBD1 agrees at 12 bases. There are 16 residues in the CDR3. The junction had 8 bases not matched to a gene; V was cut back by 5 bases and J by 4 bases. In germline, CDR1 is MNHEY, CDR2 SVGEGT. The CDR3 DNA reads TGTGCCAGCAGTCCGAGGGACAGGGGGCTTCCCACTGAAGCTTTCTTT. Translating gives CASSPRDRGLPTEAFF.